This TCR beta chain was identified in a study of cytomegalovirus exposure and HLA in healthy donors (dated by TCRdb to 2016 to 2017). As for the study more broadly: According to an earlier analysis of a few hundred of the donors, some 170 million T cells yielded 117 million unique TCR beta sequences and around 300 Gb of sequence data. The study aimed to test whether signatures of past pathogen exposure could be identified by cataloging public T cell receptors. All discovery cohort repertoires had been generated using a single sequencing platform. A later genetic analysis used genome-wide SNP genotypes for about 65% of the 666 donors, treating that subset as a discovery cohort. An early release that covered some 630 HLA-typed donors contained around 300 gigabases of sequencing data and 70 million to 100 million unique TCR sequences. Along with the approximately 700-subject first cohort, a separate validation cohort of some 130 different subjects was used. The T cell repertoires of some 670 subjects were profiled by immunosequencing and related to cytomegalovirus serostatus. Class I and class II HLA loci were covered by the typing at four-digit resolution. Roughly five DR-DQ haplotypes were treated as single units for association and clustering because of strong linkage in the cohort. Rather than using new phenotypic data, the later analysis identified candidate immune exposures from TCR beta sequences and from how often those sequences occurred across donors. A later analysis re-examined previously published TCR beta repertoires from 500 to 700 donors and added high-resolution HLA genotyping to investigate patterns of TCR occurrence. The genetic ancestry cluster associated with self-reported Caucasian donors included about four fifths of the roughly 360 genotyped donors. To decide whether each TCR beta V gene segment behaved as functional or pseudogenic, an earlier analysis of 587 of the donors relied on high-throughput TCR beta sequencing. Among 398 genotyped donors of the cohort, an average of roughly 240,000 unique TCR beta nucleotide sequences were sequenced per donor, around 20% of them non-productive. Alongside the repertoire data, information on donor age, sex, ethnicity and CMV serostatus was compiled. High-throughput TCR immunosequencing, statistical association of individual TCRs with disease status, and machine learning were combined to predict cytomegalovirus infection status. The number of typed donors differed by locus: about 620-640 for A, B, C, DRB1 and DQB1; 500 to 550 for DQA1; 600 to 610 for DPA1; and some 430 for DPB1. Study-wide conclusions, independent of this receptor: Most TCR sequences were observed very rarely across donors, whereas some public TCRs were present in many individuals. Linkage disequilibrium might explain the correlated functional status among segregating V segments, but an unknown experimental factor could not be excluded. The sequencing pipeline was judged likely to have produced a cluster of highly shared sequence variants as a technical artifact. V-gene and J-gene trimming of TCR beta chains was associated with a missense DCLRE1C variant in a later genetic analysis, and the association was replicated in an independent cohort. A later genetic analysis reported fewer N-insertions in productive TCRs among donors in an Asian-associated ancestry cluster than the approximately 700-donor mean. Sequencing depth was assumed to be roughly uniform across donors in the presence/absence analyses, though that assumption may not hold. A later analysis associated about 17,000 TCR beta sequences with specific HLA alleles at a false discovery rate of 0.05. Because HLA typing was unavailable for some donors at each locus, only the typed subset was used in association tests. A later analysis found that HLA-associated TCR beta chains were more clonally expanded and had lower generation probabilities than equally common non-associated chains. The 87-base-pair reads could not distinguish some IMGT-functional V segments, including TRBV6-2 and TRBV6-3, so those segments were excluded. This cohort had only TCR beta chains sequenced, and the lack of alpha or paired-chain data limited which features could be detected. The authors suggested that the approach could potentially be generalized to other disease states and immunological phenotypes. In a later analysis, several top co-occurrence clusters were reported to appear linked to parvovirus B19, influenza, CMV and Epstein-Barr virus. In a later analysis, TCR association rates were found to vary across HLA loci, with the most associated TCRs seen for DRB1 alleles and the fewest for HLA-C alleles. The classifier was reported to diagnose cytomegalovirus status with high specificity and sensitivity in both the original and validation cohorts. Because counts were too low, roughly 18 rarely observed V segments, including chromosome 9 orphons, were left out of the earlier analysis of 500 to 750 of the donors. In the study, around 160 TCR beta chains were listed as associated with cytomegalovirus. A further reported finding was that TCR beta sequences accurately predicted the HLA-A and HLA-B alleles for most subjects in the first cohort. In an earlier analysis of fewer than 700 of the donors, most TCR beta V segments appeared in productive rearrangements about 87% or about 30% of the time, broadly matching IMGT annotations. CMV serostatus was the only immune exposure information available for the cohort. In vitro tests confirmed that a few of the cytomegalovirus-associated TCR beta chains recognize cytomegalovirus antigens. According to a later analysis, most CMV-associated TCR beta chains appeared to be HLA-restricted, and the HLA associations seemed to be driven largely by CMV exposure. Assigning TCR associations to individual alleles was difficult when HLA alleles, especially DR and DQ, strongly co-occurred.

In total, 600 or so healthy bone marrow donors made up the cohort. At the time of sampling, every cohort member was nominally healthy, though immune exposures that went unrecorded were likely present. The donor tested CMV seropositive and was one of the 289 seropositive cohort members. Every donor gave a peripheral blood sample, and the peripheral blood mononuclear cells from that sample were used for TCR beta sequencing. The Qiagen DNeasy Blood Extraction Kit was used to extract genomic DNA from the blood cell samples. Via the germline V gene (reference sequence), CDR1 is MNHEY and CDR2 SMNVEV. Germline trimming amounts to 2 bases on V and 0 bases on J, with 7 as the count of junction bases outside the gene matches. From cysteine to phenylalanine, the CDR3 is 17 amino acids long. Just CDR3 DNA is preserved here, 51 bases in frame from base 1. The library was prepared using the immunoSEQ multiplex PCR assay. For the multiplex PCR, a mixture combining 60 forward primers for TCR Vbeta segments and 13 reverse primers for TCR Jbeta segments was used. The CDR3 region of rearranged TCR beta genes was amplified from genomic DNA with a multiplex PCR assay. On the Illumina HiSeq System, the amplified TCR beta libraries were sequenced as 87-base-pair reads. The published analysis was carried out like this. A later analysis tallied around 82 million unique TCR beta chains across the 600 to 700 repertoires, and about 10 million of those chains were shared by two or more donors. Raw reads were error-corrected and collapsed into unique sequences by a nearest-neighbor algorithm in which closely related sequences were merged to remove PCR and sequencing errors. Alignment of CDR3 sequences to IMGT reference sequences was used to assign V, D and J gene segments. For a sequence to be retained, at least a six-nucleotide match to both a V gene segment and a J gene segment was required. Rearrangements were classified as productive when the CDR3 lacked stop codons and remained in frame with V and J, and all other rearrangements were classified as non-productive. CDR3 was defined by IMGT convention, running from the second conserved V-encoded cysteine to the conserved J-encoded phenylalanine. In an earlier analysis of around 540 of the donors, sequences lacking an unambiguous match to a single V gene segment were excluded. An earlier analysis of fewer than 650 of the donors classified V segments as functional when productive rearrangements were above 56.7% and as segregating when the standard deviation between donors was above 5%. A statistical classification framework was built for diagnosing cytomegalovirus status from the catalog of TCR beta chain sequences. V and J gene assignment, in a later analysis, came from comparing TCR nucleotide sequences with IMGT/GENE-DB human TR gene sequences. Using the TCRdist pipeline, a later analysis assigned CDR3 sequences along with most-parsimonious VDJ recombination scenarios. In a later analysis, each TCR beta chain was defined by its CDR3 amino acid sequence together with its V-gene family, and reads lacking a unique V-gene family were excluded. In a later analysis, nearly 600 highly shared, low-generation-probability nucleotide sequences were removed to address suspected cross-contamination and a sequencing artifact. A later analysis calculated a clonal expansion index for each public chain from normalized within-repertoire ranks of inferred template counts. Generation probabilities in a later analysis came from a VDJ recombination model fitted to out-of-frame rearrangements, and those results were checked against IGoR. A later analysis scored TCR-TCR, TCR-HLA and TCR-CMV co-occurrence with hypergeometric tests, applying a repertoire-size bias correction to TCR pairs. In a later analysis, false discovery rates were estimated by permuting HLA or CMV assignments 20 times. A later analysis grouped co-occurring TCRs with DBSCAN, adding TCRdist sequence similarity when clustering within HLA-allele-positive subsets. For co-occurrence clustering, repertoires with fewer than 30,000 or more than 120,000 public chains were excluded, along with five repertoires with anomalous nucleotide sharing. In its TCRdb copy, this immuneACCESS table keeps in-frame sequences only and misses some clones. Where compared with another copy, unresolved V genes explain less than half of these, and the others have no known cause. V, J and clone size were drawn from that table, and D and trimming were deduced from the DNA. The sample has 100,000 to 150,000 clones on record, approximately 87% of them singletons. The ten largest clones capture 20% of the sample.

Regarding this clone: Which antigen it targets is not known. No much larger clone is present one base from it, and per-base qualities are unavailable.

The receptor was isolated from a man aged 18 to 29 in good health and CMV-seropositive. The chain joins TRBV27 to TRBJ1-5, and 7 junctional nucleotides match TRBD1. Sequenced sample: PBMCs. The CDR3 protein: CASSLKGGSYSNQPQHF. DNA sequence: TGTGCCAGCAGTTTAAAAGGGGGCAGTTATAGCAATCAGCCCCAGCATTTT.